Listed here are 28 T cell receptor beta chains from one sample, sequenced in a study of vaccination effects on CD4 cells after COVID-19. These TCRs are of unknown antigen specificity. Prior to sequencing, the ViraFEST assay stimulated PBMC with viral peptide pools, which expanded the antigen-specific CD4+ T cells. The authors isolated CD4+ T cells after roughly 10 days of culture. Recipients of the vaccine had no prior SARS-CoV-2 infection and negative nucleocapsid antibodies. The data were produced by immunoSEQ multiplex PCR, yet TCRdb's version contains in-frame clones alone and is incomplete. The table lists about 23,000 clones, roughly 70% of them singletons. The sample in question was CD4+ T cells from PBMCs cultured with SARS-CoV-2 spike peptides, obtained before COVID-19 vaccination. Receptors originate from a human donor who received a COVID-19 vaccine.

The chain carries TRBV7-9 and TRBJ1-5, with TRBD1 identical over 12 bases. CDR1 SEHNR and CDR2 FQNEAQ come from the germline V gene (reference sequence). J gave up 1 base and V 6 bases, and 4 bases lay outside the gene matches. This CDR3 is built from 16 residues. CDR3 sequence: CASSSGQGASNQPQHF. The CDR3 DNA reads as TGTGCCAGCAGTTCGGGACAGGGGGCCAGCAATCAGCCCCAGCATTTT.

The chain recombines TRBV4-1 with TRBJ2-1; 13 nucleotides agree with TRBD2. V lost 3 bases and J lost 7; bases outside the gene matches: 6. Per germline, CDR1 MGHRA and CDR2 YSYEKL. CDR3 length: 16 amino acids. This CDR3 is CASSQELAGGLNEQFF. In DNA, the CDR3 is TGCGCCAGCAGCCAGGAACTAGCGGGAGGGCTGAATGAGCAGTTCTTC.

The CDR3 loop is CASSQGGSTRNIQYF. The CDR3 DNA sequence: TGTGCCAGCAGTCAGGGGGGGTCTACCCGAAACATTCAGTACTTC. V usage is TRBV3-1 (or the pseudogene TRBV3-2) and J usage is TRBJ2-4, with D perhaps assigned TRBD1 or TRBD2 (7 bases each). V was cut by 6 bases and J by 6 bases, with 18 bases left in between. Germline V lookup: CDR1 LGHDT, CDR2 YNNKEL (reference sequence). The CDR3 runs to 15 residues.

This clone has only a few counts. This chain connects TRBV12-5 to TRBJ1-1; D not resolved. Germline CDR1 is LGHNT and CDR2 is FRNRAP. There are 16 residues in the CDR3. The ends were cut back, 0 bases at V and 2 bases at J, with 13 bases in the middle. CDR3 residues: CASGLVVGRENTEAFF. CDR3 DNA: TGTGCTAGTGGTTTGGTAGTGGGCAGAGAAAACACTGAAGCTTTCTTT.

This rearrangement joins TRBV29-1 to TRBJ2-5; the D is unclear. This CDR3 has 12 residues. V was clipped by 6 bases and J by 4 bases, with 12 bases between them. Germline V gene data show CDR1 as SQVTM and CDR2 as ANQGSEA. The CDR3 spells CSVAVAAETQYF. The CDR3 DNA reads TGCAGCGTCGCTGTAGCAGCAGAGACCCAGTACTTC.

This clone was picked up one time. The chain joins TRBV6-5 to TRBJ1-6, with D tentatively TRBD1 (5 bases). Germline CDR1 is MNHEY and CDR2 is SVGAGI. V dropped 4 bases and J dropped 6 bases, with 10 bases sitting between them. The CDR3 length is 14 residues. This CDR3 reads CASSWDVFNSPLHF. The CDR3 nucleotides read TGTGCCAGCAGTTGGGACGTTTTTAATTCACCCCTCCACTTT.

There are a few counts of this clone. This rearrangement joins TRBV7-2 to TRBJ1-2; D ambiguous. Trimming left V 1 base short and J 2 bases short, with 8 bases between. The V gene's germline CDR1 is SGHTA and CDR2 FQGNSA. The CDR3 totals 14 residues. The CDR3 DNA follows: TGTGCCAGCAGCTTAGTATACGGGAACTATGGCTACACCTTC. This gives the protein CASSLVYGNYGYTF.

This clone has just one count. This chain connects TRBV5-4 to TRBJ2-3; 10 bases line up with TRBD2. This CDR3 spans 14 amino acids. V shed 3 bases and J 4 bases; nucleotides not matched to a gene: 2. Germline loops: CDR1 SGHNT, CDR2 YYREEE (reference sequence). Written as DNA, the CDR3 is TGTGCCAGCAGCTCTGGACTAGCGGCAGATACGCAGTATTTT. Its translation is CASSSGLAADTQYF.

The chain links TRBV28 to TRBJ1-2; D gene ambiguous. Trimming pared 5 bases from V and 0 bases from J, leaving 10 bases between. Germline V CDR1 and CDR2: MDHEN, SYDVKM. The CDR3 extends over 14 amino acids. CDR3 sequence: CASSPHSSNYGYTF. The CDR3 bases are TGTGCCAGCAGTCCACACAGCTCTAACTATGGCTACACCTTC.

This chain links TRBV27 with TRBJ1-6; 8 bases fit TRBD1. V lost 6 bases to trimming and J lost 7 bases; unmatched junction nucleotides: 5. This CDR3 comprises 14 residues. CDR1 is MNHEY, CDR2 SMNVEV, per germline (reference sequence). CDR3 sequence reads: CASSPGGGNSPLHF. The CDR3 DNA reads as TGTGCCAGCAGCCCAGGGGGCGGAAATTCACCCCTCCACTTT.

The gene calls are TRBV4-2 and TRBJ1-1, with 9 bases identical to TRBD1. The V segment lost 6 bases and the J segment 1 base; nucleotides outside the gene matches: 9. Germline V CDR1 and CDR2: LGHNA, YNFKEQ. The CDR3 contains 16 residues. The CDR3 spells CASSQNPGQGNTEAFF. The CDR3 coding sequence is TGTGCCAGCAGTCAAAATCCGGGACAGGGGAACACTGAAGCTTTCTTT.

The V and J genes are TRBV2 and TRBJ1-1; D is perhaps TRBD1 (5 bases). Germline-derived CDR1 and CDR2 are SNHLY and FYNNEI. V was shortened by 7 bases and J by 1 base, with 16 bases between the two germline ends. This CDR3 region has 15 residues. CDR3 bases: TGTGCCAGCACCTCCGTTTGGGGGACGAACACTGAAGCTTTCTTT. It is translated as CASTSVWGTNTEAFF.

The chain recombines TRBV18 with TRBJ2-7; possible D gene TRBD2, 6 bases. V was clipped by 3 bases and J by 4 bases, with 16 bases between them. The CDR3 has 15 amino acids. The germline gives CDR1 KGHSH, CDR2 LQKENI. The CDR3 DNA follows: TGTGCCAGCTCACCGCACCGGGACTCGAAGTACGAGCAGTACTTC. Encoded protein: CASSPHRDSKYEQYF.

The chain has TRBV6-5 and TRBJ1-2, with 11 bases fitting TRBD1. The germline V gene has CDR1 MNHEY and CDR2 SVGAGI. This CDR3 contains 14 residues. The junction had 4 bases not matched to a gene; V was cut back by 6 bases and J by 4 bases. The CDR3 loop is CASRRGQGVYGYTF. The CDR3 DNA reads as TGTGCCAGCAGGAGGGGACAGGGGGTCTATGGCTACACCTTC.

This clone was counted between two and nine times. The chain joins TRBV7-7 to TRBJ2-5; D unclear. Trimming shortened V by 4 bases and J by 1 base, and 13 bases separated the two germline ends. In germline, CDR1 is SSHAT, CDR2 FNYEAQ (reference sequence). This CDR3 is 15 amino acids long. This CDR3 is CASSSGRKIQETQYF. The CDR3 DNA reads TGTGCCAGCAGCTCTGGTCGAAAGATCCAAGAGACCCAGTACTTC. Full variable domain (missing parts from reference TRBV7-7 and TRBJ2-5): GAGVSQSPRYKVTKRGQDVTLRCDPISSHATLYWYQQALGQGPEFLTYFNYEAQPDKSGLPSDRFSAERPEGSISTLTIQRTEQRDSAMYRCASSSGRKIQETQYFGPGTRLLVL.

The chain carries TRBV19 and TRBJ2-1; D not certain. Between the trimmed V and J ends, which lost 1 base and 6 bases, there was a span of 4 bases. Germline V CDR1 and CDR2: LNHDA, SQIVND (reference sequence). The CDR3 has 12 amino acids. CDR3 sequence: CASSIARNEQFF. CDR3 DNA: TGTGCCAGTAGTATAGCCCGCAATGAGCAGTTCTTC.

This sequence joins TRBV5-1 and TRBJ2-7; the match to TRBD2 covers 7 bases. Trimming at V came to 0 bases and at J to 2 bases, leaving 5 bases not matched to a gene. CDR1 SGHRS and CDR2 YFSETQ come from the germline V gene. The CDR3 sequence is 15 residues long. The CDR3 nucleotides are TGCGCCAGCAGCTTGGTGGTAGCGGGCCCCTACGAGCAGTACTTC. Protein product: CASSLVVAGPYEQYF.

The chain couples TRBV6-5 to TRBJ2-7; D is unresolved. V was clipped by 7 bases and J by 2 bases, with 12 bases between them. The CDR3 consists of 13 residues. Per germline, CDR1 MNHEY and CDR2 SVGAGI. This CDR3 is CASTEGPTYEQYF. In nucleotides, the CDR3 is TGTGCCAGCACCGAAGGTCCGACCTACGAGCAGTACTTC.

The CDR3 DNA sequence: TGTGCCAGCAGCCGCGGTACAGGTGAAGCTTTCTTT. Protein product: CASSRGTGEAFF. The chain combines TRBV7-9 with TRBJ1-1; D is perhaps TRBD1 (5 bases). This CDR3 contains 12 residues. CDR1 is SEHNR, CDR2 FQNEAQ, per germline (reference sequence). Trimming took 5 bases from V and 7 from J, leaving 11 bases between them.

The CDR3 sequence is CASSSPRLPSNQPQHF. CDR3 bases: TGTGCCAGCAGTTCCCCCCGGTTGCCAAGCAATCAGCCCCAGCATTTT. This chain joins TRBV28 and TRBJ1-5, with D hard to call. This CDR3 contains 16 residues. Trimming shortened V by 4 bases and J by 1 base, and 14 bases separated the two germline ends. CDR1 is MDHEN and CDR2 is SYDVKM in the germline V gene.

The chain couples TRBV27 to TRBJ2-7; no clear D. V lost 2 bases and J 2 bases, leaving 13 bases between the germline ends. Germline values: CDR1 MNHEY, CDR2 SMNVEV (reference sequence). The CDR3 loop spans 15 amino acids. This CDR3 is CASSLARLKPYEQYF. The CDR3 DNA reads as TGTGCCAGCAGTTTAGCACGCCTTAAACCCTACGAGCAGTACTTC.

This chain connects TRBV2 to TRBJ2-7; no reliable D call. V dropped 2 bases and J dropped 4 bases, with 9 bases sitting between them. This CDR3 is built from 13 residues. Germline V lookup: CDR1 SNHLY, CDR2 FYNNEI. CDR3 in DNA: TGTGCCAGCAGTGAACCCTTTGAGTACGAGCAGTACTTC. Its protein product is CASSEPFEYEQYF.

The chain recombines TRBV10-1 with TRBJ2-1; 10 positions agree with TRBD2. The V segment lost 0 bases and the J segment 7 bases; nucleotides outside the gene matches: 6. The CDR3 is 16 residues long. CDR1 and CDR2 from the germline V gene are WNHNN and SYGVQD (reference sequence). The CDR3 DNA reads TGCGCCAGCAGTGAGTCAATAGCGGGGGGCCTAAATGAGCAGTTCTTC. It yields the protein CASSESIAGGLNEQFF.

The chain recombines TRBV18 with TRBJ2-7, with 7 positions matching TRBD1. CDR3 length: 14 amino acids. Trimming removed 2 bases from V and 3 bases from J; junction bases left unmatched: 4. Germline V CDR1 and CDR2: KGHSH, LQKENI. Here the CDR3 DNA reads TGTGCCAGCTCACCAGGGACAGAAAGCTACGAGCAGTACTTC. It codes for CASSPGTESYEQYF.

This sequence joins TRBV7-9 and TRBJ1-2; tentative D call: TRBD1 (5 bases). CDR3 size: 13 residues. Trimming took 2 bases from V and 6 from J, leaving 10 bases between them. CDR1 and CDR2 (germline): SEHNR, FQNEAQ (reference sequence). Here the CDR3 DNA reads TGTGCCAGCAGCTTACAGGGCCGTAATGGCTACACCTTC. Protein product: CASSLQGRNGYTF.

The genes are TRBV10-1 and TRBJ1-1; D is possibly TRBD1 (5 bases). Trimming pared 3 bases from V and 7 bases from J, leaving 18 bases between. The germline V gene has CDR1 WNHNN and CDR2 SYGVQD (reference sequence). CDR3 length: 15 residues. CDR3 amino acids: CASSDGATEGYEAFF. CDR3 coding DNA: TGCGCCAGCAGTGATGGTGCGACAGAGGGATATGAAGCTTTCTTT.

The chain links TRBV5-1 to TRBJ1-6; weak D call: TRBD1 (6 bases). V was cut by 0 bases and J by 7 bases, with 8 bases left in between. The CDR3 runs to 14 residues. In germline, CDR1 is SGHRS, CDR2 YFSETQ. The CDR3 sequence is CASSLAQGNSPLHF. DNA of the CDR3: TGCGCCAGCAGCTTGGCGCAGGGGAATTCACCCCTCCACTTT.

The chain combines TRBV6-5 with TRBJ2-4; 9 bases line up with TRBD1. The germline CDR1 and CDR2 sequences are MNHEY and SVGAGI. J was trimmed by 1 base and V by 2 bases; bases with no gene match: 0. This CDR3 contains 15 residues. For the CDR3, the DNA is TGTGCCAGCAGTTACGACAGGGGGGCCAAAAACATTCAGTACTTC. Protein sequence: CASSYDRGAKNIQYF.